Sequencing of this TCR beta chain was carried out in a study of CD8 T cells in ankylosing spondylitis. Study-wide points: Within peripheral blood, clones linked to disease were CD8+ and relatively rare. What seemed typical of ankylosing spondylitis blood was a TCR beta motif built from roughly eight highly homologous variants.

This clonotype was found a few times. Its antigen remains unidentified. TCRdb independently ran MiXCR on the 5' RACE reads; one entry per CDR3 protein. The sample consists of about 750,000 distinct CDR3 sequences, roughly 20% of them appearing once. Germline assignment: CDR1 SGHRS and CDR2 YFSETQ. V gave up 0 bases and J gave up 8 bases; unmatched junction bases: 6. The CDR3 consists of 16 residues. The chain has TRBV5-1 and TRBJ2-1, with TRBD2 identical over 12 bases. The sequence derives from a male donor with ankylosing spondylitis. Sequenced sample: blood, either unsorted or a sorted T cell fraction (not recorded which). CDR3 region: CASSLALAGGLDEQFF. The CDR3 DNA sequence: TGCGCCAGCAGCTTGGCTCTAGCGGGGGGGCTCGATGAGCAGTTCTTC.